This TCR beta chain was obtained from a study of kidney transplant recipient with SARS-CoV-2 infection. TCRdb independently ran MiXCR on the reads; one entry per CDR3 protein. The sample contains under 250,000 distinct CDR3 sequences, roughly 26% of which appear only once. This clonotype was observed at least ten times. Trimming shortened V by 0 bases and J by 2 bases, and 8 bases separated the two germline ends. The CDR3 has 14 residues. CDR1 and CDR2 from the germline V gene are SGHRS and YFSETQ. The rearrangement uses TRBV5-1 and TRBJ1-2; unclear D gene. The receptor's source is a male patient younger than 45 who had COVID-19 and was a kidney transplant recipient. Some T cells may be the graft donor's. The sample here was a blood sample, taken at baseline and between days 110 and 120 from a kidney transplant recipient. CDR3 residues: CASSLDSRNYGYTF. The DNA for the CDR3 is TGCGCCAGCAGCTTGGACAGTCGCAACTATGGCTACACCTTC.